The T cell receptor (beta chain) described here comes from a study of blood T cells in healthy people across ages. CDR3 size: 16 residues. CDR1 MGHRA and CDR2 YSYEKL come from the germline V gene. Trimming took off 0 bases at V and 8 bases at J, with 16 bases between the two ends. This clonotype was counted once. The authors ran a second PCR of 7 to 11 cycles using a sample-barcoded 5' primer and a J-beta primer mix. Using its own MiXCR run on the 5' RACE reads, TCRdb lists one record per CDR3 protein. Of around 500,000 distinct CDR3 sequences listed, around half are singletons. The sample consisted of blood. The source is a man older than 75 in good health. The V and J genes are TRBV4-1 and TRBJ1-4, with TRBD1 as a possible D gene (6 bases). In DNA form, the CDR3 reads TGCGCCAGCAGCCAAGAGGGTGGGGGGACATCCGAAAAACTGTTTTTT. It translates to CASSQEGGGTSEKLFF.